This T cell receptor (beta chain) was recorded in a study of glioma-infiltrating T cells after dendritic cell vaccination. Study observations and caveats: Higher pretreatment TIL content predicted longer progression-free time and survival.

Up to about 2 ug genomic DNA was used for TCRB CDR3 amplification. The PCR used 60 V beta and 13 J beta primers. The protocol was immunoSEQ multiplex PCR, while the TCRdb copy is restricted to in-frame clones and leaves out a portion. The sample has roughly 85,000 clones, approximately 81% seen once. The sample holds a few counts of this clone. Its target is not known. Germline CDR1 reads ENHRY; CDR2 reads SYGVKD. CDR3 length: 18 amino acids. Trimming took 5 bases from V and 6 from J, leaving 27 bases between them. Stated time point: after dendritic cell vaccination, including at tumor progression/relapse. Before vaccination, two weeks after the third vaccination, and at progression, PBMC were collected.

J is TRBJ2-3 and V is TRBV10-3; possibly TRBD2 for D (6 bases). The material was blood, obtained after dendritic cell vaccination. The receptor comes from a human donor with glioblastoma. The CDR3 loop is CAISPHATRGPFRDTQYF. CDR3 coding DNA: TGTGCCATCAGTCCCCATGCGACTAGGGGCCCTTTTAGGGATACGCAGTATTTT.